The clone carrying this TCR beta chain was counted ten times or more. TCR beta CDR3 regions were amplified from RNA. During a first-round RT-PCR of the TCR CDR3, the HTBI primer set was used. MiXCR was run by TCRdb on the multiplex PCR reads, yielding one entry per CDR3 protein. The table lists roughly 600,000 distinct CDR3 sequences, 13% to 15% of them singletons. The data belong to a study of T cells in Graves' hyperthyroidism and ophthalmopathy. Extraction of PBMCs used roughly 10 ml of fresh peripheral blood. The CDR3 has 15 residues. Trimming cost V 5 bases and J 9 bases; bases outside gene matches: 9. Germline V gives CDR1 MNHEY, CDR2 SMNVEV (reference sequence).

The chain employs TRBV27 and TRBJ2-1; 11 bases line up with TRBD2. The sample consisted of blood. The sequence came from a woman aged 45-65 years with Graves' ophthalmopathy. The CDR3 nucleotides are TGTGCCAGCAGTACTCCGACTAGCGGGATAAGTGAGCAGTTCTTC. Encoded protein: CASSTPTSGISEQFF.